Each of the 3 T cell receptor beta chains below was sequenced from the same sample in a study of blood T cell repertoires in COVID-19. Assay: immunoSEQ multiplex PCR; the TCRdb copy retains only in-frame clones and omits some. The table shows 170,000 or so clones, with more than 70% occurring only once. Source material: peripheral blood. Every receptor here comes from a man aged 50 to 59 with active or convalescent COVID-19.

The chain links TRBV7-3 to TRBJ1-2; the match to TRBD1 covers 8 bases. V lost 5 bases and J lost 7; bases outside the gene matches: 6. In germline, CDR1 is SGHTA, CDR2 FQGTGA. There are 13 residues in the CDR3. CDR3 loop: CASSPGTGRGYTF. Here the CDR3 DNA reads TGTGCCAGCAGCCCAGGGACAGGACGTGGCTACACCTTC.

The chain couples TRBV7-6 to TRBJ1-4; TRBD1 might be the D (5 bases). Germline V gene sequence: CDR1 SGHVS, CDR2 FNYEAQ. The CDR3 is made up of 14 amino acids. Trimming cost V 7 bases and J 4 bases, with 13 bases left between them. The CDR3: CASIPVGLNEKLFF. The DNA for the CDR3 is TGTGCCAGCATCCCCGTGGGGCTTAATGAAAAACTGTTTTTT.

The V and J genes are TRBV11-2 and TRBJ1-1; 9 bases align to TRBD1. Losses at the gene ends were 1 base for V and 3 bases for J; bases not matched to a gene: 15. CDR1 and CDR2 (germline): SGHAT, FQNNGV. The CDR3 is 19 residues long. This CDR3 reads CASSLVVGQGPWEDTEAFF. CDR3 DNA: TGTGCCAGCAGCTTAGTTGTGGGACAGGGACCGTGGGAGGACACTGAAGCTTTCTTT.